The following is a T cell receptor beta chain sequence with its context. This clone has only a few counts. What this receptor recognizes is not known. Base qualities are not provided; no much larger clone lies one nucleotide away. The method behind the library was the immunoSEQ multiplex PCR assay. The multiplex PCR relied on a mix of 60 forward primers for TCR Vbeta segments and 13 reverse primers for TCR Jbeta segments. A multiplex PCR assay on genomic DNA amplified the CDR3 region of rearranged TCR beta genes. On the Illumina HiSeq System, the amplified TCR beta libraries were sequenced as 87-base-pair reads. The original pipeline was this. In a later analysis, 77 million or so unique TCR beta chains were counted across the 500 to 700 repertoires, and around 11 million of these chains were shared by at least two donors. A nearest-neighbor algorithm error-corrected the raw reads and collapsed the reads into unique sequences, merging closely related sequences to remove PCR and sequencing errors. V, D and J gene segments were assigned by aligning CDR3 sequences to IMGT reference sequences. Each retained sequence needed at least a six-nucleotide match to both a V gene segment and a J gene segment. A rearrangement was called productive if the CDR3 had no stop codons and remained in frame with V and J, and every other rearrangement was called non-productive. Following IMGT convention, CDR3 was defined as the stretch from the second conserved V-encoded cysteine up to the conserved J-encoded phenylalanine. Sequences without an unambiguous match to a single V gene segment were excluded from the earlier analysis of almost 600 of the donors. An earlier analysis of a few hundred of the donors called V segments functional above 56.7% productive rearrangements and segregating when the between-donor standard deviation exceeded 5%. A statistical classification framework was built to diagnose cytomegalovirus status from the catalog of TCR beta chain sequences. In a later analysis, TCR nucleotide sequences were compared against IMGT/GENE-DB human TR gene sequences so that V and J genes could be assigned. A later analysis assigned CDR3 sequences and most-parsimonious VDJ recombination scenarios with the TCRdist pipeline. In a later analysis, each TCR beta chain was defined by its CDR3 amino acid sequence together with its V-gene family, and reads without a unique V-gene family were excluded. A later analysis removed nearly 600 highly shared, low-generation-probability nucleotide sequences to deal with suspected cross-contamination and a sequencing artifact. A later analysis calculated a clonal expansion index for each public chain from normalized within-repertoire ranks of inferred template counts. Generation probabilities in a later analysis came from a VDJ recombination model fitted to out-of-frame rearrangements, and those results were checked against IGoR. A later analysis scored TCR-TCR, TCR-HLA and TCR-CMV co-occurrence with hypergeometric tests, applying a repertoire-size bias correction to TCR pairs. To estimate false discovery rates, a later analysis permuted the HLA or CMV assignments 20 times. In a later analysis, co-occurring TCRs were grouped with DBSCAN, and TCRdist sequence similarity was added when clustering was performed within HLA-allele-positive subsets. Repertoires with fewer than 30,000 or more than 120,000 public chains, plus five repertoires with anomalous nucleotide sharing, were excluded from co-occurrence clustering. What TCRdb holds here is the immuneACCESS table cut down to in-frame rearrangements. Part of the clones is not present; checked against another copy, under half of the missing clones reflect an unresolved V gene, and the others are unexplained. The DNA gave D and trimming, while V, J and clone size come from that table. Here the sample has about 130,000 clones; 15% to 20% occur a single time. The top ten constitute approximately 2.9% of the sample.

This specimen belongs to a study of cytomegalovirus exposure and HLA in healthy donors (dated by TCRdb to about 2017). The study in broad terms: In an earlier analysis of some 610 of the donors, about 260 Gb of sequence data and approximately 120 million unique TCR beta sequences from about 180 million T cells were reported. HLA typing covered class I and class II loci at four-digit resolution. All discovery cohort repertoires had been generated on a single sequencing platform. A later analysis re-analyzed previously published TCR beta repertoires from 666 donors and added high-resolution HLA genotyping to study TCR occurrence patterns. Approximately 300 gigabases of sequencing data and around 80 million unique TCR sequences made up an early release that covered under 750 HLA-typed donors. Typing coverage differed by locus: A, B, C, DRB1 and DQB1 were typed in roughly 620-640 donors, DQA1 in 522, DPA1 in nearly 610, and DPB1 in 472. In an earlier analysis of 587 of the donors, high-throughput TCR beta sequencing was used to judge whether each TCR beta V gene segment behaved as functional or pseudogenic. High-throughput TCR immunosequencing, statistical association of individual TCRs with disease status, and machine learning were combined to predict cytomegalovirus infection status. On average, roughly 250,000 unique TCR beta nucleotide sequences were sequenced per donor among a few hundred genotyped donors of the cohort, with around 19% of those sequences being non-productive. The study used immunosequencing to profile the T cell repertoires of several hundred subjects and linked those repertoires to cytomegalovirus serostatus. Besides the first cohort of 500 to 700 subjects, a separate validation cohort made up of 95 to 150 different subjects was used. Donor age, sex, ethnicity and CMV serostatus were compiled alongside the repertoire data. Rather than using new phenotypic data, the later analysis identified candidate immune exposures from TCR beta sequences and from how often those sequences occurred across donors. A later genetic analysis used genome-wide SNP genotypes for about 65% of the 666 donors, treating that subset as a discovery cohort. Because of strong linkage in the cohort, roughly five DR-DQ haplotypes were treated as single units for association and clustering. The study aimed to test whether cataloging public T cell receptors could reveal signatures of past pathogen exposure. Of the roughly 400 genotyped donors, approximately 83% fell in the genetic ancestry cluster associated with self-reported Caucasian donors. Results the study describes overall, beyond this receptor: According to a later analysis, TCR association rates differed among HLA loci, with DRB1 alleles showing the most associated TCRs and HLA-C alleles showing the fewest. In a later analysis, HLA-associated TCR beta chains were found to be more clonally expanded and to have lower generation probabilities than equally common non-associated chains. Immune exposure information for the cohort was limited to CMV serostatus. Several of the top co-occurrence clusters appeared to be linked to parvovirus B19, influenza, CMV and Epstein-Barr virus, according to a later analysis. A later genetic analysis associated a missense DCLRE1C variant with V-gene and J-gene trimming of TCR beta chains, and an independent cohort replicated the association. The authors suggested that the approach could potentially be extended to other disease states and immunological phenotypes. According to a later genetic analysis, donors in an Asian-associated ancestry cluster had fewer N-insertions in productive TCRs than the approximately 670-donor mean. The study listed 164 TCR beta chains as associated with cytomegalovirus. Correlated functional status among segregating V segments might be attributable to linkage disequilibrium, but an unknown experimental factor could not be ruled out. The earlier analysis of 587 of the donors excluded about 16 rarely observed V segments, including chromosome 9 orphons, because counts were too low. In vitro tests confirmed that a few of the cytomegalovirus-associated TCR beta chains recognize cytomegalovirus antigens. In both the original and validation cohorts, the classifier was reported to diagnose cytomegalovirus status with high specificity and sensitivity. In a later analysis, most CMV-associated TCR beta chains were found to appear HLA-restricted, with HLA associations seemingly driven largely by CMV exposure. Because the 87-base-pair reads could not distinguish some IMGT-functional V segments, including TRBV6-2 and TRBV6-3, those segments were excluded. HLA typing was unavailable for some donors at each locus, so association tests used only the typed subset. In this cohort, only TCR beta chains were sequenced, and detectable features were limited by the absence of alpha or paired-chain data. A further reported finding was that TCR beta sequences accurately predicted the HLA-A and HLA-B alleles for most subjects in the first cohort. An earlier analysis of approximately 500 of the donors showed that most TCR beta V segments appeared in productive rearrangements either about 87% or about 30% of the time, which broadly matched IMGT annotations. Roughly uniform sequencing depth across donors was assumed in presence/absence analyses, although this assumption may not hold. Most TCR sequences were observed very rarely across donors, whereas some public TCRs were present in many individuals. A later analysis associated approximately 17,000 TCR beta sequences with specific HLA alleles at a false discovery rate of 0.05. A cluster of highly shared sequence variants was judged likely to be a technical artifact of the sequencing pipeline. Assigning TCR associations to individual alleles was difficult when HLA alleles, especially DR and DQ, strongly co-occurred.

In total, around 600 healthy bone marrow donors made up the cohort. Cohort members were all nominally healthy when sampled, although unrecorded immune exposures were likely present. The donor tested CMV seropositive, placing the donor among the 289 seropositive members of the cohort. A peripheral blood sample was collected from each donor, and TCR beta sequencing was performed on peripheral blood mononuclear cells. Genomic DNA was extracted from the blood cell samples with the Qiagen DNeasy Blood Extraction Kit. The CDR3 has 15 amino acids, counting the end cysteine and phenylalanine. Only the CDR3 DNA stays, 45 bases, in frame from base 1. Unmatched junction bases come to 3, with V trimmed by 4 bases and J by 0 bases. From a lookup of the germline V gene, CDR1 and CDR2 are SGHRS and YFSETQ.

The specimen was PBMCs. The sequence derives from a female donor in good health and CMV-seropositive. This receptor chain uses TRBV5-1 and TRBJ2-7; 11 central nucleotides agree with TRBD2. CDR3 region: CASSPTSGSSYEQYF. The base sequence is TGCGCCAGCAGCCCTACTAGCGGGAGCTCCTACGAGCAGTACTTC. The reference TRBV5-1 and TRBJ2-7 proteins fill in what lies around the CDR3, so the full variable domain reads KAGVTQTPRYLIKTRGQQVTLSCSPISGHRSVSWYQQTPGQGLQFLFEYFSETQRNKGNFPGRFSGRQFSNSRSEMNVSTLELGDSALYLCASSPTSGSSYEQYFGPGTRLTVT.